This entry lists 16 T cell receptor beta chains sequenced from one sample in a study of T cell responses to AZD1222 COVID-19 vaccine. Profiling relied on immunoSEQ multiplex PCR, and the TCRdb table lists in-frame clones only, not all of them. The sample contains 110,000 to 150,000 clones, around 90% of which appear only once. The material sequenced was peripheral blood, taken 28 days after the second AZD1222 dose. Receptor source: an adult who received the AZD1222 COVID-19 vaccine.

V is TRBV14 and J is TRBJ2-7; no clear D. The CDR3 loop spans 17 amino acids. V was trimmed by 0 bases and J by 0 bases, leaving 15 bases between them. Per the germline V gene, CDR1 is SGHDN and CDR2 is FVKESK. The CDR3 spells CASSQDISPGYSYEQYF. CDR3 bases: TGTGCCAGCAGCCAAGATATCTCCCCCGGGTACTCCTACGAGCAGTACTTC.

The genes are TRBV7-3 and TRBJ2-1; D is uncertain. The CDR3 covers 13 residues. CDR1 and CDR2 (germline): SGHTA, FQGTGA. V shed 5 bases and J shed 8 bases, with 13 bases lying between them. The CDR3 reads CASSRYSSDEQFF. CDR3 DNA: TGTGCCAGCAGCAGATACTCTAGTGATGAGCAGTTCTTC.

The chain has TRBV21-1 and TRBJ2-7; the DNA was not compared with TRBD1, the D call given in the table. TRBV21-1 is shown as a pseudogene. This CDR3 spans 16 amino acids. The CDR3 DNA follows: TGTGCCAGCAGCAAAGTCTGGGACAGAGGGATCTACGAGCAGTACTTC. It specifies CASSKVWDRGIYEQYF.

The chain is built from TRBV7-2 and TRBJ1-2, with TRBD1 as a possible D gene (6 bases). The V and J ends lost 1 base and 3 bases respectively, with 9 bases between them. This CDR3 comprises 14 residues. The germline V gene encodes CDR1 SGHTA and CDR2 FQGNSA. CDR3 region: CASSLDGGHYGYTF. The CDR3, as DNA: TGTGCCAGCAGCTTAGATGGGGGCCACTATGGCTACACCTTC.

The CDR3: CASSYSIGVTEAFF. As DNA, the CDR3 is TGTGCCAGCAGTTACTCGATAGGGGTCACTGAAGCTTTCTTT. The rearrangement joins TRBV6-5 to TRBJ1-1, with a weak D call TRBD1 (5 bases). This CDR3 comprises 14 residues. With 0 bases removed from V and 4 bases from J, the gap between germline ends came to 9 bases. Germline V CDR1 and CDR2: MNHEY, SVGAGI.

V and J are TRBV5-1 and TRBJ2-1, with 7 bases aligning to TRBD2. This CDR3 contains 16 residues. V lost 7 bases, J lost 5 bases, and 15 bases stayed unmatched. Germline V lookup: CDR1 SGHRS, CDR2 YFSETQ. DNA for the CDR3: TGCGCCAGCGATAACGGGGGGAGAATTTTGGACAATGAGCAGTTCTTC. Amino acid sequence: CASDNGGRILDNEQFF.

The J gene is TRBJ1-2, the V gene TRBV3-1 (or the pseudogene TRBV3-2), with a weak D call TRBD1 (5 bases). The germline V gene encodes CDR1 LGHDT and CDR2 YNNKEL (reference sequence). V lost 1 base to trimming and J lost 1 base, with 7 bases between them. The CDR3 runs 14 residues. The CDR3 DNA is TGTGCCAGCAGCCAAGGGACAATTAACTATGGCTACACCTTC. Translating it yields CASSQGTINYGYTF.

The CDR3 DNA reads as TGTGCCAGCAGCGTAGGAAGCGAGACCCAGTACTTC. Protein: CASSVGSETQYF. This chain connects TRBV9 to TRBJ2-5; no clear D gene. CDR1 SGDLS and CDR2 YYNGEE come from the germline V gene. Trimming took off 0 bases at V and 5 bases at J, with 5 bases between the two ends. The CDR3 extends over 12 amino acids.

The chain uses TRBV5-1 and TRBJ2-7; 12 bases map to TRBD2. The CDR3 is 16 amino acids. Germline V gene data show CDR1 as SGHRS and CDR2 as YFSETQ. J gave up 2 bases and V 3 bases, and 6 bases lay outside the gene matches. This CDR3 reads CASSSGRTSGTYEQYF. The CDR3 DNA reads as TGCGCCAGCAGCTCCGGCCGGACTAGCGGGACCTACGAGCAGTACTTC.

The V gene is TRBV7-9, the J gene TRBJ2-7, with 9 bases identical to TRBD1. CDR1 SEHNR and CDR2 FQNEAQ come from the germline V gene (reference sequence). The V segment lost 5 bases and the J segment 4 bases; nucleotides outside the gene matches: 6. The CDR3 has 14 amino acids. The CDR3: CASSPRTGEYEQYF. For the CDR3, the DNA is TGTGCCAGCAGCCCTCGGACAGGGGAATACGAGCAGTACTTC.

This clone was detected ten times or more. The chain carries TRBV18 and TRBJ2-7; 7 nucleotides line up with TRBD2. This CDR3 spans 17 amino acids. Germline V gene lookup returns CDR1 KGHSH and CDR2 LQKENI. V lost 0 bases to trimming and J lost 2 bases; unmatched junction nucleotides: 10. In nucleotides, the CDR3 is TGTGCCAGCTCACCACCGGGCGCGGGAGTAAAGCCCTACGAGCAGTACTTC. Translated, it gives CASSPPGAGVKPYEQYF.

The chain has TRBV11-1 and TRBJ2-7; possibly TRBD2 for D (5 bases). CDR3 length: 14 residues. V lost 3 bases and J 3 bases, leaving 12 bases between the germline ends. Looked up from germline, CDR1 is SGHAT and CDR2 is FQDESV (reference sequence). Here the CDR3 reads CASSFEGGHYEQYF. DNA for the CDR3: TGTGCCAGCAGCTTTGAGGGCGGCCACTACGAGCAGTACTTC.

This chain connects TRBV12-3 or TRBV12-4 to TRBJ2-7; 10 bases agree with TRBD1. The CDR3 loop spans 13 amino acids. The ends lost 6 bases at V and 9 bases at J; junction bases unmatched: 8. CDR3 loop: CASSRDRGQGQYF. The CDR3, as DNA: TGTGCCAGCAGCCGGGACAGGGGCCAGGGGCAGTACTTC.

This sequence joins TRBV12-3 or TRBV12-4 and TRBJ1-4; D remains ambiguous. Trimming stripped 7 bases from V and 8 bases from J, with 14 bases between. CDR3 length: 13 residues. The CDR3 here is CASTSGLVEKLFF. The CDR3 DNA sequence: TGTGCCAGCACCTCGGGTCTGGTGGAAAAACTGTTTTTT.

The genes are TRBV7-8 and TRBJ2-3; D may be TRBD1 or TRBD2 (5 bases each). Trimming stripped 5 bases from V and 0 bases from J, with 12 bases between. The germline V gene encodes CDR1 SGHVS and CDR2 FQNEAQ. The CDR3 covers 15 residues. The CDR3 here is CASSARDLSTDTQYF. The CDR3 bases are TGTGCCAGCAGCGCCAGGGACCTTAGCACAGATACGCAGTATTTT.

The chain carries TRBV9 and TRBJ2-3; the match to TRBD2 covers 9 bases. J gave up 6 bases and V 4 bases, and 12 bases lay outside the gene matches. The germline gives CDR1 SGDLS, CDR2 YYNGEE. This CDR3 contains 16 residues. CDR3 nucleotides: TGTGCCAGCAGCTTCGCCTCGGGACTAGCAGGGGATACGCAGTATTTT. Its translation is CASSFASGLAGDTQYF.